Shown below are 18 T cell receptor beta chains from a single sample sequenced in a study of blood T cell repertoires in COVID-19 (dated by TCRdb to the early 2020s). Libraries came from the immunoSEQ multiplex PCR assay. As stored in TCRdb, this immuneACCESS dataset retains in-frame rearrangements with V and J assigned. A fraction of the clones does not appear; measured against another copy, unresolved V genes explain less than half of the discrepancy, and the remainder lacks a known reason. A total of about 32,000 clones appear in this sample, approximately 95% of them only once. Approximately 0.9% of the sample is in the top ten clones. The sequencing input was peripheral blood. Receptor source: a male donor with active COVID-19.

This clone was observed once. This chain links TRBV9 with TRBJ1-6; TRBD1 might be the D (6 bases). CDR1 is SGDLS and CDR2 is YYNGEE in the germline V gene. V shed 4 bases and J shed 3 bases, with 11 bases lying between them. CDR3 length: 15 amino acids. CDR3: CASSPGVDYNSPLHF. Written as DNA, the CDR3 is TGTGCCAGCAGCCCAGGGGTTGACTATAATTCACCCCTCCACTTT.

This clone has a handful of counts. J is TRBJ2-2 and V is TRBV7-8; D remains ambiguous. The germline CDR1 and CDR2 sequences are SGHVS and FQNEAQ. Trimming pared 1 base from V and 5 bases from J, leaving 8 bases between. The CDR3 is 14 residues long. The CDR3, as DNA: TGTGCCAGCAGCTTAGGATTACTGACCGGGGAGCTGTTTTTT. Its protein is CASSLGLLTGELFF.

The V gene is TRBV7-4, the J gene TRBJ2-1; TRBD2 matches at 8 bases. Germline CDR1 is SGHVT and CDR2 is SQSDAQ. The junction had 14 bases not matched to a gene; V was cut back by 2 bases and J by 8 bases. This CDR3 region has 17 residues. CDR3 residues: CASSLKRGTRVGDEQFF. Here the CDR3 DNA reads TGTGCCAGCAGCTTAAAGAGGGGGACTAGGGTAGGAGATGAGCAGTTCTTC. Complete variable domain (other parts from reference TRBV7-4 and TRBJ2-1): GAGVSQSPRYKVAKRGRDVALRCDSISGHVTLYWYRQTLGQGSEVLTYSQSDAQRDKSGRPSGRFSAERPERSVSTLKIQRTEQGDSAVYLCASSLKRGTRVGDEQFFGPGTRLTVL.

This rearrangement joins TRBV5-1 to TRBJ1-6, with 7 nucleotides matching TRBD1. The CDR3 covers 15 residues. The germline V gene encodes CDR1 SGHRS and CDR2 YFSETQ. V was pared by 0 bases and J by 6 bases, with 3 bases of the junction left unmatched. The CDR3 DNA is TGCGCCAGCAGCTTGGTACAGGGGCCTAATTCACCCCTCCACTTT. It is translated as CASSLVQGPNSPLHF. Combining the CDR3 with reference TRBV5-1 and TRBJ1-6 gives the whole variable domain KAGVTQTPRYLIKTRGQQVTLSCSPISGHRSVSWYQQTPGQGLQFLFEYFSETQRNKGNFPGRFSGRQFSNSRSEMNVSTLELGDSALYLCASSLVQGPNSPLHFGNGTRLTVT.

This rearrangement joins TRBV19 to TRBJ1-3; the D gene is possibly TRBD1 (5 bases). The CDR3 consists of 13 residues. Trimming took 10 bases from V and 0 from J, leaving 10 bases between them. CDR1 is LNHDA, CDR2 SQIVND, per germline (reference sequence). CDR3 sequence reads: CATATVSGNTIYF. CDR3 DNA sequence: TGTGCCACCGCGACAGTCTCTGGAAACACCATATATTTT.

The rearrangement uses TRBV30 and TRBJ1-3; D gene ambiguous. Per the germline V gene, CDR1 is GTSNPN and CDR2 is SVGIG (reference sequence). This CDR3 spans 16 amino acids. Trimming left V 4 bases short and J 0 bases short, with 16 bases between. CDR3 nucleotides: TGTGCCTGGATATCAGGCAACCCGTACTCTGGAAACACCATATATTTT. It translates to CAWISGNPYSGNTIYF.

The chain carries TRBV29-1 and TRBJ1-3, with D uncertain. The CDR3 sequence is 14 residues long. Germline assignment: CDR1 SQVTM and CDR2 ANQGSEA. With 3 bases removed from V and 4 bases from J, the gap between germline ends came to 13 bases. The CDR3: CSVDPGLLGNTIYF. CDR3 sequence (DNA): TGCAGCGTTGACCCCGGACTGCTGGGAAACACCATATATTTT.

This chain connects TRBV19 to TRBJ2-7, with D unresolved. Trimming stripped 8 bases from V and 3 bases from J, with 20 bases between. CDR1 and CDR2 from the germline V gene are LNHDA and SQIVND (reference sequence). The CDR3 extends over 15 amino acids. The CDR3 is CASSPHMSLDYEQYF. CDR3 in DNA: TGTGCCAGTTCACCCCACATGTCCCTCGACTACGAGCAGTACTTC. Variable domain in full (rest from reference TRBV19 and TRBJ2-7): DGGITQSPKYLFRKEGQNVTLSCEQNLNHDAMYWYRQDPGQGLRLIYYSQIVNDFQKGDIAEGYSVSREKKESFPLTVTSAQKNPTAFYLCASSPHMSLDYEQYFGPGTRLTVT.

The gene calls are TRBV7-2 and TRBJ1-2, with 9 bases lining up with TRBD1. The CDR3 is 16 residues long. The germline V gene encodes CDR1 SGHTA and CDR2 FQGNSA. J gave up 4 bases and V 4 bases, and 10 bases lay outside the gene matches. The CDR3, as DNA: TGTGCCAGCAGCTCAGGACAGGGGAGAGTTGGCTATGGCTACACCTTC. Translated, it gives CASSSGQGRVGYGYTF. The full variable domain, with the rest looked up from reference TRBV7-2 and TRBJ1-2, is GAGVSQSPSNKVTEKGKDVELRCDPISGHTALYWYRQSLGQGLEFLIYFQGNSAPDKSGLPSDRFSAERTGGSVSTLTIQRTQQEDSAVYLCASSSGQGRVGYGYTFGSGTRLTVV.

The chain uses TRBV5-8 and TRBJ1-5; tentative D call: TRBD1 (5 bases). The CDR3 length is 14 residues. From germline, CDR1 is SGHTS and CDR2 YDEGEE. V lost 4 bases to trimming and J lost 5 bases, with 13 bases between them. The CDR3 loop is CASSPSRGDQPQHF. CDR3 in DNA: TGTGCCAGCAGCCCTTCTCGGGGGGATCAGCCCCAGCATTTT.

The DNA of the CDR3 is TGTGCCAGTAGTATTTGGGGCAAGGGAGGAAATAACTATGGCTACACCTTC. Translating gives CASSIWGKGGNNYGYTF. The rearrangement links TRBV19 to TRBJ1-2; tentative D call: TRBD1 (5 bases). The germline V and J ends were trimmed by 3 bases and 1 base, with 18 bases remaining between them. The germline gives CDR1 LNHDA, CDR2 SQIVND (reference sequence). This CDR3 spans 17 amino acids.

V is TRBV11-1 and J is TRBJ2-3; 15 nucleotides agree with TRBD2. V lost 5 bases to trimming and J lost 7 bases; unmatched junction nucleotides: 7. There are 16 residues in the CDR3. The germline V gene encodes CDR1 SGHAT and CDR2 FQDESV (reference sequence). The CDR3 sequence: CASSLLGLAGGNTQYF. Written as DNA, the CDR3 is TGTGCCAGCAGCCTCCTGGGACTAGCGGGGGGAAATACGCAGTATTTT.

The V gene is TRBV5-1, the J gene TRBJ1-2; D call uncertain. Per the germline V gene, CDR1 is SGHRS and CDR2 is YFSETQ. The ends were cut back, 4 bases at V and 4 bases at J, with 14 bases in the middle. The CDR3 extends over 14 amino acids. DNA for the CDR3: TGCGCCAGCAGCCTTCTCCCCACGGTCTATGGCTACACCTTC. This codes for CASSLLPTVYGYTF.

This chain joins TRBV9 and TRBJ1-4; 7 nucleotides agree with TRBD1. The length of the CDR3 is 17 residues. Germline-derived CDR1 and CDR2 are SGDLS and YYNGEE. Trimming removed 0 bases from V and 0 bases from J; junction bases left unmatched: 5. CDR3 nucleotide sequence: TGTGCCAGCAGCGTAGGCACAGGGGTCTCAACTAATGAAAAACTGTTTTTT. It is translated as CASSVGTGVSTNEKLFF.

CDR3 nucleotides: TGTGCCAGCAGCCCGGGGTACCTCGAGACCCAGTACTTC. It is translated as CASSPGYLETQYF. The V and J genes are TRBV7-9 and TRBJ2-5; the D gene is possibly TRBD2 (5 bases). This CDR3 spans 13 amino acids. Germline V CDR1 and CDR2: SEHNR, FQNEAQ (reference sequence). The germline V and J ends were trimmed by 5 bases and 5 bases, with 12 bases remaining between them.

The rearrangement joins TRBV2 to TRBJ1-2; possible D gene TRBD1, 6 bases. The CDR3 consists of 15 residues. Looked up from germline, CDR1 is SNHLY and CDR2 is FYNNEI. Trimming cost V 3 bases and J 5 bases, with 16 bases left between them. Here the CDR3 reads CASSDIPLGQYGYTF. The DNA for the CDR3 is TGTGCCAGCAGTGACATTCCGCTCGGACAGTATGGCTACACCTTC.

J is TRBJ2-1 and V is TRBV19; D might be TRBD1 (6 bases). CDR1 is LNHDA and CDR2 is SQIVND in the germline V gene (reference sequence). V lost 4 bases and J 5 bases, leaving 9 bases between the germline ends. There are 13 residues in the CDR3. The CDR3 DNA reads TGTGCCAGTAGTAATCGACAGGACAATGAGCAGTTCTTC. As protein: CASSNRQDNEQFF.

This clone has a single count. The genes are TRBV5-1 and TRBJ1-1; D is unclear. The CDR3 consists of 16 residues. Trimming took off 3 bases at V and 4 bases at J, with 19 bases between the two ends. CDR1 SGHRS and CDR2 YFSETQ come from the germline V gene. The CDR3 sequence is CASSWGNRGIGTEAFF. The CDR3 bases are TGCGCCAGCAGCTGGGGTAATAGAGGGATCGGCACTGAAGCTTTCTTT.